The entry below describes one T cell receptor (beta chain). Antigen: not known. A CD45RA-negative memory subset and a CD45RA+ naive subset were separated from the CD4+ cells. The CDR3 has 17 amino acids. The V gene's germline CDR1 is SGHRS and CDR2 YFSETQ. Trimming removed 3 bases from V and 1 base from J; junction bases left unmatched: 9. The test was conducted at deep level. Repertoires were generated with immunoSEQ multiplex PCR, while TCRdb's copy carries only in-frame clones and drops some. The table lists about 2.4 million clones, 93% of them singletons. The data originate from a study of shared clonotypes between healthy human individuals. Whole-study context: There were three CD4 naive, three CD4 memory, two CD8 naive and one CD8 memory plates per donor.

General study findings and limits: Relative to clonotypes present in all four donors, those not shared had lower generation probabilities.

The rearrangement joins TRBV5-1 to TRBJ2-1, with 8 nucleotides matching TRBD2. The receptor was derived from a man younger than 35 in good health. Some clones in this sample may be carry-over from other donors' samples. Sequenced input: naive CD4+ T cells from PBMCs. Specified subset: CD45RA+ positively selected. The chain's CDR3 is CASSSGGTSGSYNEQFF. The CDR3 nucleotides are TGCGCCAGCAGCTCGGGAGGAACTAGCGGTTCCTACAATGAGCAGTTCTTC.